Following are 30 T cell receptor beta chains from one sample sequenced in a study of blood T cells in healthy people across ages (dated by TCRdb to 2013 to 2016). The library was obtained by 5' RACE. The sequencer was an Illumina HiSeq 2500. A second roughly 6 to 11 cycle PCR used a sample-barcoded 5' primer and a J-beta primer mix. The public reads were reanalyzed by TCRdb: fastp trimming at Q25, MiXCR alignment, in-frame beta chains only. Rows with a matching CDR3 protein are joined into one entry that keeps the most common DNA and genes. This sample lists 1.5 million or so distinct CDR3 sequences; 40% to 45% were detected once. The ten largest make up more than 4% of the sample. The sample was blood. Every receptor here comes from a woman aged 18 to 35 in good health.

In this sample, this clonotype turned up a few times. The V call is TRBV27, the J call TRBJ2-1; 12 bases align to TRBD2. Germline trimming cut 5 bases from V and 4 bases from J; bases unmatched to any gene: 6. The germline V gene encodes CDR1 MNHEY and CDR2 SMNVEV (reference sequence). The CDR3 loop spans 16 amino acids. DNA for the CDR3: TGTGCCAGCAGTCCCGGACTAGCGGGGACTTACAATGAGCAGTTCTTC. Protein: CASSPGLAGTYNEQFF.

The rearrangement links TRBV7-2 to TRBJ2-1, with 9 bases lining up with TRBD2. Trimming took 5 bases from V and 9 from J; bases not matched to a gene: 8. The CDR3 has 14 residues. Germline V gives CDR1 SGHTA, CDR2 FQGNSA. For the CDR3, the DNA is TGTGCCAGCAGCCTATTTAATAGCGGGGGTGAGCAGTTCTTC. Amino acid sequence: CASSLFNSGGEQFF.

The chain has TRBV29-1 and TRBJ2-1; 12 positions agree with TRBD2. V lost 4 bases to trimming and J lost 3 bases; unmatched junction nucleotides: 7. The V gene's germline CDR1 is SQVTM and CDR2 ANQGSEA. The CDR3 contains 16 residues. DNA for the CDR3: TGCAGCGTTGCTAGCGGGAGGGCCGGTGGCTACAATGAGCAGTTCTTC. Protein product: CSVASGRAGGYNEQFF.

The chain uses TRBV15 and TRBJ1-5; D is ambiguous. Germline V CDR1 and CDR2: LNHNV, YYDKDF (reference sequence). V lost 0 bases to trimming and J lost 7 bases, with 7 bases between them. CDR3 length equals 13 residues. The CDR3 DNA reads TGTGCCACCAGCAGAGATCAGGTGCAGCCCCAGCATTTT. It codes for CATSRDQVQPQHF.

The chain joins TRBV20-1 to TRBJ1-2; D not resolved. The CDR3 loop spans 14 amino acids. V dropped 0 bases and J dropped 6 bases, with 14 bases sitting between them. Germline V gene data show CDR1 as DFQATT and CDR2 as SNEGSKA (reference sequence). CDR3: CSARENRGLHGYTF. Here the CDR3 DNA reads TGCAGTGCTAGAGAGAACAGAGGTCTCCATGGCTACACCTTC.

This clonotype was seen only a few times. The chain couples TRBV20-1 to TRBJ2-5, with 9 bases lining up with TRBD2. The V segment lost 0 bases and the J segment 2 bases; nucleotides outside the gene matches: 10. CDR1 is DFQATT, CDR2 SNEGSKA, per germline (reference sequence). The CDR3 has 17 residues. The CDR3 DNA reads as TGCAGTGCTAGAGAGATTGCCGGGACTAGCCTGCAAGAGACCCAGTACTTC. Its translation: CSAREIAGTSLQETQYF.

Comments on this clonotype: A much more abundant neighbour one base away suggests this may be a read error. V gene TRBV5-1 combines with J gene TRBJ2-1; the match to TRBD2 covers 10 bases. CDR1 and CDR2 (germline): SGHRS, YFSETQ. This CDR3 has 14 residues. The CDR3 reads CAGSLASGSNEQFF. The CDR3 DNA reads TGCGCCGGCAGCTTGGCTAGCGGGAGCAATGAGCAGTTCTTC.

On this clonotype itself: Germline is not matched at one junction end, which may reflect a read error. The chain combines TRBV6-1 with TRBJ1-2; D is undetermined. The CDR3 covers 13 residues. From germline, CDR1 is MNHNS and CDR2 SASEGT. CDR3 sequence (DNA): TGTGCCGGCAGGCCCGAGACTAACTATGGCTACACCTTC. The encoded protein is CAGRPETNYGYTF.

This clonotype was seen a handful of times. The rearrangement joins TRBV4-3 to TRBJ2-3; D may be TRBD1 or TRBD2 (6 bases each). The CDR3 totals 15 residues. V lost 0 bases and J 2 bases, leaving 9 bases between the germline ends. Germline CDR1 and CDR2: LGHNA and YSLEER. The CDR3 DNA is TGCGCCAGCAGCCAAGAATGGGGGGCCACAGATACGCAGTATTTT. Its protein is CASSQEWGATDTQYF.

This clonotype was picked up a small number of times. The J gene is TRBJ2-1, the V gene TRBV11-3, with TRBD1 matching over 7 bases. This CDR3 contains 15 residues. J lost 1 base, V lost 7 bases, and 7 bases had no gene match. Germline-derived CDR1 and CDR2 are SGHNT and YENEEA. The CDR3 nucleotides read TGTGCCAGCACCTTTATCAGGGGGTCCTACAATGAGCAGTTCTTC. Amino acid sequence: CASTFIRGSYNEQFF.

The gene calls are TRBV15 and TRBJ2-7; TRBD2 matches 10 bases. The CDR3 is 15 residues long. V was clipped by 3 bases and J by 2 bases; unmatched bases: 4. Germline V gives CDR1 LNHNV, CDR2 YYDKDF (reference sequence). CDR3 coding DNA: TGTGCCACCAGCAGTCTGCTAGCGGGAGCCTACGAGCAGTACTTC. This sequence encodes CATSSLLAGAYEQYF.

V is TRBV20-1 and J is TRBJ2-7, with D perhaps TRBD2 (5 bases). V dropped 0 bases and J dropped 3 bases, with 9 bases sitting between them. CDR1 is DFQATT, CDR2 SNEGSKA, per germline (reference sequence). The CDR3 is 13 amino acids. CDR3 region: CSARDHEGYEQYF. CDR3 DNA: TGCAGTGCTAGAGATCATGAGGGCTACGAGCAGTACTTC.

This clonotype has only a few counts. This chain's CDR3 is CSASRDHGYTF. Written as DNA, the CDR3 is TGCAGTGCTAGCAGGGACCATGGCTACACCTTC. The chain recombines TRBV20-1 with TRBJ1-2, with D tentatively TRBD1 (5 bases). The CDR3 loop spans 11 amino acids. Trimming took 3 bases from V and 6 from J, leaving 8 bases between them. The germline V gene has CDR1 DFQATT and CDR2 SNEGSKA (reference sequence).

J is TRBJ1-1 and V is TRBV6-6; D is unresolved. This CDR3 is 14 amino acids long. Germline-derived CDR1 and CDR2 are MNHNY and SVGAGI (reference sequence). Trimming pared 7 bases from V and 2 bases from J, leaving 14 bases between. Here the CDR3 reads CASTWRGPNTEAFF. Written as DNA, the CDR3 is TGTGCCAGCACATGGCGCGGCCCCAACACTGAAGCTTTCTTT.

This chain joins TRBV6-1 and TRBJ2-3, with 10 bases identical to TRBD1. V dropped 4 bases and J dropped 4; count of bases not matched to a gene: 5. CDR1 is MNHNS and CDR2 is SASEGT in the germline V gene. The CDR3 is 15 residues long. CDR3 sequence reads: CASSGGGTGADTQYF. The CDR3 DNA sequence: TGTGCCAGCAGTGGAGGGGGGACAGGGGCAGATACGCAGTATTTT.

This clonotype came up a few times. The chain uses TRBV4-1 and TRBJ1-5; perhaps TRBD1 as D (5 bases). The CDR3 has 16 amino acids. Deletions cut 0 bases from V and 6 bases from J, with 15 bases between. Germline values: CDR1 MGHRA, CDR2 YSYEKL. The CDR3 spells CASSQDDGGVGQPQHF. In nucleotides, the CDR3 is TGCGCCAGCAGCCAAGATGATGGAGGGGTTGGTCAGCCCCAGCATTTT.

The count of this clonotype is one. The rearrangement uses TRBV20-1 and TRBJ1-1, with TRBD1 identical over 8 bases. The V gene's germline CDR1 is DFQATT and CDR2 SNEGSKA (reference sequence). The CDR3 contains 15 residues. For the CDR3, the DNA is TGCACTCCAATGATCGCCAGGGGGCAGAACACTGAAGCTTTCTTT. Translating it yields CTPMIARGQNTEAFF.

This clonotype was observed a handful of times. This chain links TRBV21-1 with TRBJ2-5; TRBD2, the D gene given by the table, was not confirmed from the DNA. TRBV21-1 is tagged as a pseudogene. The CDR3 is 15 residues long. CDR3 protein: CASSREGSDQETQYF. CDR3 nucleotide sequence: TGTGCCAGCAGCAGGGAGGGGAGCGACCAAGAGACCCAGTACTTC.

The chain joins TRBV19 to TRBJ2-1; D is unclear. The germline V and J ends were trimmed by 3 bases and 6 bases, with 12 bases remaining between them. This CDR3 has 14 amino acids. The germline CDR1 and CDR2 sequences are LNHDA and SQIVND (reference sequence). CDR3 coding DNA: TGTGCCAGTAGTATCGACCCCGTTCTCAATGAGCAGTTCTTC. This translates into CASSIDPVLNEQFF.

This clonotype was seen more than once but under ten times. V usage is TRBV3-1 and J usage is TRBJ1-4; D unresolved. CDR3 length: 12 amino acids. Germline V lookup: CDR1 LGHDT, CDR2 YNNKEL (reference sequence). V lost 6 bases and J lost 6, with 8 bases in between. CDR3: CASSLSYEKLFF. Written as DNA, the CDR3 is TGTGCCAGCAGTCTTTCCTATGAAAAACTGTTTTTT.

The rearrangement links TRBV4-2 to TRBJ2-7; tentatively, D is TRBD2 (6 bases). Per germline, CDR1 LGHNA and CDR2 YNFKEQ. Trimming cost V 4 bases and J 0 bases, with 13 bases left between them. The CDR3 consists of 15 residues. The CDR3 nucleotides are TGTGCCAGCAGCCCCGGGGGTTCAAGCTCCTACGAGCAGTACTTC. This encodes CASSPGGSSSYEQYF.

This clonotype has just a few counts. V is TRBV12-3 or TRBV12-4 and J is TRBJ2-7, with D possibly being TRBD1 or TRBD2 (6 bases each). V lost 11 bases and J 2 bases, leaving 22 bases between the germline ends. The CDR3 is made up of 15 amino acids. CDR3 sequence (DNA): TGTGCCTGCTCTCTGCGGAGGGGGACCACCTACGAGCAGTACTTC. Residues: CACSLRRGTTYEQYF.

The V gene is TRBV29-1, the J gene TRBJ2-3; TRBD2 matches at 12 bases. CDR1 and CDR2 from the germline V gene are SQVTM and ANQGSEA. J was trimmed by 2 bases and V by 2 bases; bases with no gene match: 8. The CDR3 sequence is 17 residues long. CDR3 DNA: TGCAGCGTTGAAAAACAGACTAGCGGGGGCTTCACAGATACGCAGTATTTT. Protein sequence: CSVEKQTSGGFTDTQYF.

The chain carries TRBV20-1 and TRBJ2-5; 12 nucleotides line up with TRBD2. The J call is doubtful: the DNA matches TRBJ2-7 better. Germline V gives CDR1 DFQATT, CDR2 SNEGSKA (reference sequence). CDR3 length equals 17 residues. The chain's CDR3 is CSARGLAGAMKVDEQYF. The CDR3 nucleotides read TGCAGTGCTAGAGGACTAGCGGGAGCAATGAAAGTGGACGAGCAGTACTTC.

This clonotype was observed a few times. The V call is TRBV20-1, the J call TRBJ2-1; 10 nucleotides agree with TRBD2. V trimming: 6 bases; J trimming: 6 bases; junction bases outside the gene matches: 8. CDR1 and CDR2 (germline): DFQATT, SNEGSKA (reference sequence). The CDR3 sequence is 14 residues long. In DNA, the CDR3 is TGCAGTGCCGATGCTAGCGGGAGAACCAATGAGCAGTTCTTC. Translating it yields CSADASGRTNEQFF.

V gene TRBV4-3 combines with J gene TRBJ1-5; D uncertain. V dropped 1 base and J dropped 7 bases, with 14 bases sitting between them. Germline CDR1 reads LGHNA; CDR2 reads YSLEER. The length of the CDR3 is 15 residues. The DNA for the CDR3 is TGCGCCAGCAGCCAAGGGCGGGCCCTTCCCCAGCCCCAGCATTTT. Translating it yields CASSQGRALPQPQHF.

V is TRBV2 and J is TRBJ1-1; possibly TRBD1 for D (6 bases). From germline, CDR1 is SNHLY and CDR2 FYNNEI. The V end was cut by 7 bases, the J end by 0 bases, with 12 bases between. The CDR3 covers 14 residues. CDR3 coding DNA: TGTGCCAGCAAGGACAGTCTGATGAACACTGAAGCTTTCTTT. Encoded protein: CASKDSLMNTEAFF.

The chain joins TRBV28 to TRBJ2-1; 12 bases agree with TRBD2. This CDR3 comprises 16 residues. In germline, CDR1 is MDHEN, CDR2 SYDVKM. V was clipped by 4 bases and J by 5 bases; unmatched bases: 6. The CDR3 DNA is TGTGCCAGCAGTTCATCTAGCGGGGGGGCTGACAATGAGCAGTTCTTC. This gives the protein CASSSSSGGADNEQFF.

The CDR3 nucleotides are TGTGCCAGCAGCTCCCGACTAGCAGATACGCAGTATTTT. Protein: CASSSRLADTQYF. This rearrangement joins TRBV7-2 to TRBJ2-3, with TRBD2 as a possible D gene (6 bases). Germline assignment: CDR1 SGHTA and CDR2 FQGNSA. There are 13 residues in the CDR3. V was pared by 4 bases and J by 4 bases, with 9 bases between.

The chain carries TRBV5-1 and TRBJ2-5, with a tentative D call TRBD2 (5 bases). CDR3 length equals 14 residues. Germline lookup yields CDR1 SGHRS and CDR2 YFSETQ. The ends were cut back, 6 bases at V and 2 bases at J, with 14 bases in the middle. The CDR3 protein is CASTGNLLQETQYF. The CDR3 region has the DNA TGCGCCAGCACCGGGAACTTATTACAAGAGACCCAGTACTTC. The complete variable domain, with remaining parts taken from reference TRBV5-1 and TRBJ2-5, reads KAGVTQTPRYLIKTRGQQVTLSCSPISGHRSVSWYQQTPGQGLQFLFEYFSETQRNKGNFPGRFSGRQFSNSRSEMNVSTLELGDSALYLCASTGNLLQETQYFGPGTRLLVL.